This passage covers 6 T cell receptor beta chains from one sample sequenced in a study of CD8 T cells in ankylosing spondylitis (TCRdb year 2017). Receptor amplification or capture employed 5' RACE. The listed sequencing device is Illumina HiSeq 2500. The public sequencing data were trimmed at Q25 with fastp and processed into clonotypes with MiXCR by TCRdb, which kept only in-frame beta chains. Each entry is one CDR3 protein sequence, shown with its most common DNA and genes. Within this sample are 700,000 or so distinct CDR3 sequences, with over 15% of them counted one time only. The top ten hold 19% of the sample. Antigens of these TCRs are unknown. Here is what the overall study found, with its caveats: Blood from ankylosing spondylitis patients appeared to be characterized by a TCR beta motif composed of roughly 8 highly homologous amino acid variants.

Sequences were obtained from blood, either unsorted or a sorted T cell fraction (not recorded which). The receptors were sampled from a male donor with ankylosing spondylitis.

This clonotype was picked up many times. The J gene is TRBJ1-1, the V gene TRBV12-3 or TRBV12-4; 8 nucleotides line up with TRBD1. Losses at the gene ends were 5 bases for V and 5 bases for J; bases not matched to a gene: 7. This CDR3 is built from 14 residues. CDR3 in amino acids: CASSPRTGRTEAFF. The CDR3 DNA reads TGTGCCAGCAGTCCCCGGACAGGGCGGACTGAAGCTTTCTTT.

The CDR3: CASSHYSGRDSNEQFF. The CDR3, as DNA: TGCGCCAGCAGCCATTATAGCGGGAGAGACAGCAATGAGCAGTTCTTC. The chain joins TRBV4-1 to TRBJ2-1; TRBD2 matches at 9 bases. This CDR3 is 16 amino acids long. The V and J ends lost 3 bases and 6 bases, in that order; junction bases with no gene match: 9. Germline CDR1 reads MGHRA; CDR2 reads YSYEKL.

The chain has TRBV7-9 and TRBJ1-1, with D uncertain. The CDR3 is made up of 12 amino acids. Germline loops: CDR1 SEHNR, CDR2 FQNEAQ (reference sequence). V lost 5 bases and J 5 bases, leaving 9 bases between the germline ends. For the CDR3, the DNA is TGTGCCAGCAGCGTTCACCTGACTGAAGCTTTCTTT. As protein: CASSVHLTEAFF.

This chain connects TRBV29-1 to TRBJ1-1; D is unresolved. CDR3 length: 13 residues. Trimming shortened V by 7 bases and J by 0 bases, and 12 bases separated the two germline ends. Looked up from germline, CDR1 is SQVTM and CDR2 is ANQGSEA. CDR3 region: CSGRDNMNTEAFF. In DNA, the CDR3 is TGCAGCGGTAGGGATAACATGAACACTGAAGCTTTCTTT.

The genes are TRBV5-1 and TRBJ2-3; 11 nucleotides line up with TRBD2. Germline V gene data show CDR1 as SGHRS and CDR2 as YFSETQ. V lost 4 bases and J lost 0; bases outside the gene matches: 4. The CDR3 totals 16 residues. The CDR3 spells CASSAGLAESTDTQYF. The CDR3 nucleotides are TGCGCCAGCAGCGCGGGACTAGCGGAAAGCACAGATACGCAGTATTTT.

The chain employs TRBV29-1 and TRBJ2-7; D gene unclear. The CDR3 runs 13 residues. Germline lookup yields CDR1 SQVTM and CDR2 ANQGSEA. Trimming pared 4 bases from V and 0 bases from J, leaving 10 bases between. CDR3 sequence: CSVGNSLSYEQYF. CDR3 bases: TGCAGCGTTGGTAACAGTCTCTCCTACGAGCAGTACTTC.